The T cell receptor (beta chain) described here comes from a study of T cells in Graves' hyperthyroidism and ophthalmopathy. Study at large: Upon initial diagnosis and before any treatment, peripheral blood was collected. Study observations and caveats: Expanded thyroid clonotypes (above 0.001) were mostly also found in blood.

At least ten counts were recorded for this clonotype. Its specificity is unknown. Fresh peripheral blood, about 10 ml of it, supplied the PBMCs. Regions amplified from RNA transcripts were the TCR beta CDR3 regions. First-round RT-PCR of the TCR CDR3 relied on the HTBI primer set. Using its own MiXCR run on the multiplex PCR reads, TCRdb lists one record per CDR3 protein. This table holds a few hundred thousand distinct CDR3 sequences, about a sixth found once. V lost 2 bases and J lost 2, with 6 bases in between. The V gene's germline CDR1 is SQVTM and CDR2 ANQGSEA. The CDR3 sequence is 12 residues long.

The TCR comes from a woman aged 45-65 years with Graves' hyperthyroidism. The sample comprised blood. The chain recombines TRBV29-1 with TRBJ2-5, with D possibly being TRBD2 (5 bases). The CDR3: CSVEPGQETQYF. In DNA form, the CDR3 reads TGCAGCGTTGAACCGGGACAAGAGACCCAGTACTTC.